This TCR beta chain was identified in a study of T cells in localized non-small cell lung cancer. Whole-study results and caveats: Adjacent lung exhibited a median of about 56 among the 100 most abundant tumor clones. Analysis by sequencing included only one tumor region, so heterogeneity remains possible.

Only in-frame clones appear in the TCRdb table, and some are missing; sequencing was by immunoSEQ multiplex PCR. The sample lists 58,000 or so clones; roughly 90% were seen once. With respect to this clone: Its specificity is unknown.

CDR3 length equals 15 residues. The V gene lost 1 base and the J gene lost 7 bases, with 11 bases spanning the gap. In germline, CDR1 is LNHNV, CDR2 YYDKDF (reference sequence). Material: peripheral blood, obtained before any cancer treatment. The source of this sequence is a woman aged 40 to 75 with stage I lung adenocarcinoma. V gene TRBV15 combines with J gene TRBJ1-6, with a possible D match to TRBD1 (5 bases). CDR3 loop: CATSRAKGINSPLHF. CDR3 in DNA: TGTGCCACCAGCAGAGCCAAGGGGATCAATTCACCCCTCCACTTT.